The 20 T cell receptor beta chains listed next were all sequenced from one sample in a study of cytomegalovirus exposure and HLA in healthy donors. PCR primers comprised 60 Vbeta and 13 Jbeta primers. Sequencing used immunoSEQ multiplex PCR; TCRdb keeps in-frame clones, though not all of them. Of fewer than 80,000 clones listed, roughly 77% are singletons. The specimen was PBMCs. The receptors originated from a woman aged 25 to 45 in good health and CMV-seronegative.

The V and J genes are TRBV30 and TRBJ1-2, with 9 bases that match TRBD1. From germline, CDR1 is GTSNPN and CDR2 SVGIG (reference sequence). The CDR3 length is 14 residues. V shed 0 bases, J shed 7 bases, and the junction held 6 bases outside the gene matches. The CDR3, as DNA: TGTGCCTGGAGTGTTGGGACAGGGTCTGGTGGCTACACCTTC. This gives the protein CAWSVGTGSGGYTF.

The CDR3 DNA sequence: TGTGCCAGCAGTTCCCTCATGGGCTCAAACTATGGCTACACCTTC. This gives the protein CASSSLMGSNYGYTF. The chain is built from TRBV27 and TRBJ1-2; D is undetermined. The V end was cut by 4 bases, the J end by 2 bases, with 14 bases between. This CDR3 is built from 15 residues. Germline CDR1 and CDR2: MNHEY and SMNVEV (reference sequence).

As for this clone: This sample includes further DNA sequences coding for the same CDR3. The J gene is TRBJ2-7, the V gene TRBV5-4; 8 nucleotides align to TRBD2. CDR1 and CDR2 from the germline V gene are SGHNT and YYREEE (reference sequence). J gave up 0 bases and V 4 bases, and 3 bases lay outside the gene matches. The CDR3 covers 14 residues. CDR3 amino acids: CASSTSGSSYEQYF. In nucleotides, the CDR3 is TGTGCCAGCAGCACGAGCGGGAGCTCCTACGAGCAGTACTTC.

The chain uses TRBV9 and TRBJ2-2; 9 bases are shared with TRBD2. Trimming removed 0 bases from V and 7 bases from J; junction bases left unmatched: 13. This CDR3 comprises 18 residues. Per germline, CDR1 SGDLS and CDR2 YYNGEE. The CDR3 DNA reads as TGTGCCAGCAGCGTAGTTGCGGGAGGGCCGTATGGAATCGGGGAGCTGTTTTTT. This translates into CASSVVAGGPYGIGELFF.

The chain joins TRBV4-1 to TRBJ1-5; TRBD1 might be the D (5 bases). V was pared by 1 base and J by 6 bases, with 13 bases between. The CDR3 covers 15 residues. Germline CDR1 reads MGHRA; CDR2 reads YSYEKL. CDR3 DNA sequence: TGCGCCAGCAGCCAAGTGGGAGGGGAGAGTCAGCCCCAGCATTTT. Protein sequence: CASSQVGGESQPQHF.

The genes are TRBV4-3 and TRBJ1-1; no clear D. Trimming took 8 bases from V and 2 from J, leaving 18 bases between them. This CDR3 is built from 15 residues. CDR1 and CDR2 (germline): LGHNA, YSLEER. CDR3 coding DNA: TGCGCCAGCCGCAGTGGCACATCGGGTAACACTGAAGCTTTCTTT. It yields the protein CASRSGTSGNTEAFF.

The count of this clone is one. This chain uses TRBV7-2 with TRBJ1-1, with a tentative D call TRBD1 (6 bases). Trimming removed 2 bases at V and 12 bases at J, with 13 bases between. The CDR3 totals 12 residues. CDR1 is SGHTA, CDR2 FQGNSA, per germline. The CDR3 region has the DNA TGTGCCAGCAGCTTACCCACAGGGAGATCTTTCTTT. Translated: CASSLPTGRSFF.

The gene calls are TRBV28 and TRBJ2-5; weak D call: TRBD2 (6 bases). With 6 bases removed from V and 4 bases from J, the gap between germline ends came to 12 bases. Germline CDR1 is MDHEN and CDR2 is SYDVKM. There are 13 residues in the CDR3. The CDR3 DNA follows: TGTGCCAGCAGGGAGGGGACCCCAGAGACCCAGTACTTC. Amino acids: CASREGTPETQYF.

The chain recombines TRBV7-9 with TRBJ2-1; tentatively, D is TRBD2 (6 bases). Germline V gene sequence: CDR1 SEHNR, CDR2 FQNEAQ (reference sequence). The length of the CDR3 is 13 residues. V dropped 6 bases and J dropped 11 bases, with 17 bases sitting between them. CDR3 bases: TGTGCCAGCAGGGGACTGGCAGAGTGGAAGCAGTTCTTC. Protein product: CASRGLAEWKQFF.

This rearrangement joins TRBV2 to TRBJ1-1, with unresolved D. This CDR3 has 12 amino acids. V lost 6 bases, J lost 1 base, and 6 bases lay in between. The germline V gene encodes CDR1 SNHLY and CDR2 FYNNEI. DNA of the CDR3: TGTGCCAGCAGGGGCGCGAACACTGAAGCTTTCTTT. Its translation is CASRGANTEAFF.

CDR3 nucleotide sequence: TGTGCCAGCAGGGTCGTGGCGGCCCGAGAAGATTCCACCTTC. It codes for CASRVVAAREDSTF. The genes are TRBV27 and TRBJ1-2; no clear D. In germline, CDR1 is MNHEY, CDR2 SMNVEV (reference sequence). The CDR3 runs 14 residues. Trimming removed 6 bases at V and 13 bases at J, with 24 bases between.

In this sample, this clone turned up a few times. V usage is TRBV7-6 and J usage is TRBJ1-4; D might be TRBD1 (6 bases). The CDR3 covers 15 residues. V dropped 3 bases and J dropped 3 bases, with 11 bases sitting between them. Germline V gene lookup returns CDR1 SGHVS and CDR2 FNYEAQ. The DNA for the CDR3 is TGTGCCAGCAGCTTGCGGGGGCATCCTAATGAAAAACTGTTTTTT. This translates into CASSLRGHPNEKLFF.

As regards this clone: Additional DNA sequences in this sample encode the identical CDR3. The chain links TRBV30 to TRBJ2-5, with 14 bases matching TRBD2. V dropped 0 bases and J dropped 7; count of bases not matched to a gene: 4. The CDR3 runs to 15 residues. Looked up from germline, CDR1 is GTSNPN and CDR2 is SVGIG (reference sequence). CDR3 sequence reads: CAWSVGLAGAGTQYF. CDR3 sequence (DNA): TGTGCCTGGAGTGTGGGACTAGCGGGAGCAGGGACCCAGTACTTC.

The CDR3 protein is CASSARTGNGYTF. As DNA, the CDR3 is TGTGCCAGCAGCGCTCGGACAGGGAATGGCTACACCTTC. The chain carries TRBV7-8 and TRBJ1-2; 8 positions match TRBD1. Losses at the gene ends were 5 bases for V and 6 bases for J; bases not matched to a gene: 5. This CDR3 comprises 13 residues. Germline V gene sequence: CDR1 SGHVS, CDR2 FQNEAQ.

This clone has a count of ten or more. The J gene is TRBJ2-7, the V gene TRBV6-1; weak D call: TRBD2 (6 bases). Trimming stripped 7 bases from V and 5 bases from J, with 15 bases between. There are 13 residues in the CDR3. Germline-derived CDR1 and CDR2 are MNHNS and SASEGT. DNA of the CDR3: TGTGCCAGCATTCAGCGGGCCGTGGACGAGCAGTACTTC. This translates into CASIQRAVDEQYF.

This chain connects TRBV29-1 to TRBJ2-2, with TRBD1 matching over 8 bases. Germline assignment: CDR1 SQVTM and CDR2 ANQGSEA. The CDR3 totals 14 residues. The trim removed 7 bases at V and 6 bases at J, leaving 10 bases unmatched. The CDR3 sequence: CSGRTGSYPGELFF. CDR3 sequence (DNA): TGCAGCGGGAGGACAGGGAGTTATCCCGGGGAGCTGTTTTTT.

This clone was found a few times. V is TRBV6-1 and J is TRBJ2-7; 8 bases fit TRBD1. The CDR3 is made up of 14 amino acids. J gave up 4 bases and V 8 bases, and 10 bases lay outside the gene matches. Per the germline V gene, CDR1 is MNHNS and CDR2 is SASEGT. This CDR3 is CASLRTGTGYEQYV. As DNA, the CDR3 is TGTGCCAGCTTACGGACAGGGACGGGATACGAGCAGTACGTC.

This clone has more than one count but fewer than ten. The rearrangement joins TRBV6-1 to TRBJ1-1, with a weak D call TRBD1 (6 bases). Germline lookup yields CDR1 MNHNS and CDR2 SASEGT. The CDR3 length is 13 residues. Trimming cost V 7 bases and J 7 bases, with 16 bases left between them. CDR3 coding DNA: TGTGCCAGCACTCGGGACACACACCTTGAAGCTTTCTTT. Translating it yields CASTRDTHLEAFF.

The chain has TRBV30 and TRBJ1-6; D not resolved. CDR1 is GTSNPN and CDR2 is SVGIG in the germline V gene (reference sequence). This CDR3 has 13 amino acids. V was trimmed by 4 bases and J by 8 bases, leaving 12 bases between them. The CDR3: CAWMEGGDSPLHF. The CDR3 DNA reads TGTGCCTGGATGGAGGGAGGAGATTCACCCCTCCACTTT.

The chain combines TRBV5-1 with TRBJ2-2; 11 bases agree with TRBD1. The V gene's germline CDR1 is SGHRS and CDR2 YFSETQ. V was pared by 4 bases and J by 4 bases, with 6 bases of the junction left unmatched. The CDR3 spans 16 residues. For the CDR3, the DNA is TGCGCCAGCAGCCCCCGGGACAGGGGGATCACCGGGGAGCTGTTTTTT. It codes for CASSPRDRGITGELFF.